This TCR beta chain was captured by sequencing in a study of blood T cell repertoires in COVID-19. Original data processing: The assay estimated nucleated cells by amplifying reference gene primers. Sequenced by immunoSEQ multiplex PCR; TCRdb stores in-frame clones only, minus some. V and J calls plus clone size are reproduced from that table; the DNA served to infer D and trimming. Of about 220,000 clones detected, under 90% appear once; the ten largest clones hold approximately 5.1%. The sequence came from a woman in her fifties or sixties who had recovered from COVID-19. Material: peripheral blood.

The CDR3 is CASSLSLTRSYNEQFF. CDR3 DNA: TGTGCCAGCAGCTTATCTCTGACTCGCTCCTACAATGAGCAGTTCTTC. This chain links TRBV7-8 with TRBJ2-1; D is ambiguous. The V end lost 2 bases, the J end lost 0 bases, and 11 bases lay between the germline ends. Per the germline V gene, CDR1 is SGHVS and CDR2 is FQNEAQ. This CDR3 spans 16 amino acids.